This T cell receptor beta chain is drawn from a study of T cells in Graves' hyperthyroidism and ophthalmopathy (dated by TCRdb to about 2019). With respect to the entire study: Peripheral blood was sampled at the time of initial diagnosis, prior to any treatment. A discovery cohort of around 100 patients, about 40 with Graves' ophthalmopathy and 57 with stable Graves' hyperthyroidism, was used to find distinguishing TCR V-J signatures. Prospective prediction of ophthalmopathy was tested in an independent validation cohort of approximately 19 hyperthyroidism patients and 17 patients who later progressed to ophthalmopathy. The paper describes TCR Vbeta CDR3 sequencing of 120 to 150 peripheral blood samples, made up of 40 to 45 ophthalmopathy patients, around 78 hyperthyroidism patients and roughly 17 progressor patients. For training and testing, the approximately 97 patients in the discovery cohort were randomly divided in a 7:3 ratio. In roughly six Graves' hyperthyroidism patients, the study also compared T-cell repertoires from thyroid tissue with T-cell repertoires from blood. After blood sampling, hyperthyroidism patients were treated with methimazole at a starting dose of 30 mg daily, and ophthalmopathy patients were treated with high-dose intravenous methylprednisolone.

Points the paper makes about the study in general: In cross-validation, a model built on a 13 V-J signature told ophthalmopathy apart from stable hyperthyroidism with over 85% sensitivity and roughly 83% specificity, and in testing the same model reached 80%/75%. No statistical method was used to fix the sample size in advance, and group allocation was not hidden from the investigators. During validation, the model predicted progression to ophthalmopathy a median of around 7 months ahead of onset, with around 65% sensitivity and 72.22% specificity. Most expanded thyroid clonotypes (frequency above 0.001) were also found in blood, which suggests that blood repertoires may mirror thyroid immune responses.

Ophthalmopathy patients had moderately to severely active disease, with a Clinical Activity Score of 3 or more, a NOSPECS grade of 4 or more, and a disease duration of less than 3 months. Patients with uncontrolled infections, other autoimmune diseases, pregnancy or lactation were excluded. Clinical symptoms, serum thyroxine and TRAb, thyroid ultrasound, and orbital computed tomography formed the basis for the diagnoses. PBMCs were isolated from approximately 10 ml of fresh peripheral blood by Ficoll-Paque density gradient centrifugation. Trizol reagent was used to extract total RNA, and RNA quality was then checked on an Agilent 2100 Bioanalyzer. Ends trimmed: V by 2 bases, J by 10 bases; bases unmatched to a gene: 10. As encoded in the germline V gene (reference sequence), CDR1 is MNHNY while CDR2 is SVGAGI. The CDR3 runs 14 amino acids, cysteine and phenylalanine included. Just the 42-base CDR3 DNA is kept, in frame starting at base 1.

This clonotype was found many times. There is no known antigen for this receptor. The record has no base qualities; no much larger clone is one base away. The TCR beta CDR3 regions were amplified from RNA transcripts. A first-round RT-PCR of the TCR CDR3 used the HTBI primer set with the Qiagen OneStep RT-PCR kit. Libraries were constructed in a second round of multiplex PCR, after which size selection and purification were performed. Libraries were sequenced paired-end with 100 bp reads on an Illumina HiSeq2000. The study's processing was this. SOAPnuke was used to process the raw data, removing reads that contained adapters or uncalled bases, had a mean Phred below 15, or lacked an exact match to the constant primer or identifier. COPE v1.2.5 was used to merge the high-quality paired reads, and each unique nucleotide sequence was defined as a clonotype. MiTCR v1.1 was used to align the clonotypes against IMGT TRBV, TRBD and TRBJ reference segments. The analysis included only V-J combinations with a frequency above 0.0001, which together covered more than 98% of the repertoires. The TCS score was defined as F50 (clonal expansion) divided by E x V (chaos), with BLOSUM62-based TCRdist calculated between CDR3 peptides within each V-J. Welch's t-statistics and random forest reduced 500 to 650 V-J features to fewer than 15, which were used in a naive Bayes classifier (R e1071). TCRdb trimmed the raw reads at Q25, called clones with MiXCR and kept productive beta chains. Identical CDR3 protein sequences are pooled into one entry, listed with their most common genes and DNA. The V and J calls here are based on TCRdb, not the publication. The sample yields around 270,000 distinct CDR3 sequences; approximately 18% were counted once. The ten biggest clones cover roughly 39% of the sample.

The sequence is built from TRBV6-6 and TRBJ2-7; the junction holds 8 bases that match TRBD1. The receptor was isolated from a man aged 45-65 years with Graves' ophthalmopathy. Sequenced material: blood. The CDR3 reads as follows: CASSYEAGGGHQYF. The sequenced DNA: TGTGCCAGCAGTTACGAGGCAGGGGGCGGCCATCAGTACTTC.